This T cell receptor (beta chain) was recovered during a study of CD4 T cells in relation to SARS-CoV-2 and coronaviruses. Sequencing was performed with immunoSEQ multiplex PCR; in TCRdb, only in-frame clones are kept and a portion is missing. The sample consists of 60,000 to 75,000 clones, more than 80% of them appearing once. Germline V gene sequence: CDR1 LGHDT, CDR2 YNNKEL (reference sequence). Deletions cut 0 bases from V and 4 bases from J, with 10 bases between. The CDR3 sequence is 15 residues long. Unexposed donor CD4+ T cells date from 2011-2018, before the COVID-19 pandemic. The receptor was isolated from a human donor in good health. The sample taken for sequencing was naive CD4+ T cells from PBMCs. As for subset: naive CD4+ T cells isolated by negative enrichment. This chain uses TRBV3-1 (or the pseudogene TRBV3-2) with TRBJ1-3; perhaps TRBD1 as D (6 bases). The CDR3 DNA is TGTGCCAGCAGCCAAGATAGGGGGAGCGGAAACACCATATATTTT. Amino acids: CASSQDRGSGNTIYF.